This is a list of T cell receptor beta chains from one sample in a study of blood T cell repertoires in COVID-19. Sequenced by immunoSEQ multiplex PCR; TCRdb stores in-frame clones only, minus some. This table has about 200,000 clones, 82% appearing once. Sequencing was done on a sample of peripheral blood. All receptors derive from a human donor with acute or convalescent COVID-19. The donor label of this sample is uncertain. Both conserved end residues are part of each CDR3. D genes are given only for firm matches. Part of the rows lack a size; the others show once, few, many or a class for expanded clones.

d_call: TRBD1
clone_size: once
j_call: TRBJ2-1
v_call: TRBV5-1
cdr3_nt: TGCGCCAGTGCCGGGACAGGGCCATACAATGAGCAGTTCTTC
cdr3_aa: CASAGTGPYNEQFF

d_call: .
clone_size: .
j_call: TRBJ2-1
v_call: TRBV21-1
cdr3_nt: TGTGCCAGCAGCAAACGAGATGAGCAGTTCTTC
cdr3_aa: CASSKRDEQFF

d_call: TRBD2
clone_size: .
j_call: TRBJ2-1
v_call: TRBV18
cdr3_nt: TGTGCCAGCTCACCCGAGACTAGCGGGTATTCCTACAATGAGCAGTTCTTC
cdr3_aa: CASSPETSGYSYNEQFF

d_call: .
clone_size: .
j_call: TRBJ2-2
v_call: TRBV4-3
cdr3_nt: TGCGCCAGCAGCCAAGGGTCGGGGAAGAACACCGGGGAGCTGTTTTTT
cdr3_aa: CASSQGSGKNTGELFF

d_call: TRBD2
clone_size: .
j_call: TRBJ2-3
v_call: TRBV5-1
cdr3_nt: TGCGCCAGCAGCTTGAGGGCGGGAGAGACAGATACGCAGTATTTT
cdr3_aa: CASSLRAGETDTQYF

d_call: TRBD2
clone_size: .
j_call: TRBJ2-1
v_call: TRBV10-1
cdr3_nt: TGCGCCAGCAGTGAGTCGAAAAGCGGGAGGGGCTATGAGCAGTTCTTC
cdr3_aa: CASSESKSGRGYEQFF

d_call: TRBD2
clone_size: .
j_call: TRBJ2-7
v_call: TRBV29-1
cdr3_nt: TGCAGCGCTACGACTAGCACCTACGAGCAGTACTTC
cdr3_aa: CSATTSTYEQYF

d_call: TRBD2
clone_size: .
j_call: TRBJ2-2
v_call: TRBV7-6
cdr3_nt: TGTGCCAGCAGCTCAAGATATAGCGGGGCGAACACCGGGGAGCTGTTTTTT
cdr3_aa: CASSSRYSGANTGELFF

d_call: .
clone_size: few
j_call: TRBJ2-7
v_call: TRBV28
cdr3_nt: TGTGCCAGCAGGGGGAGTAGCTCCTACGAGCAGTACTTC
cdr3_aa: CASRGSSSYEQYF

d_call: .
clone_size: .
j_call: TRBJ1-6
v_call: TRBV7-8
cdr3_nt: TGTGCCAGCAGCTCGGCTCCGGCGGGGAATAATTCACCCCTCCACTTT
cdr3_aa: CASSSAPAGNNSPLHF

d_call: TRBD1
clone_size: .
j_call: TRBJ2-5
v_call: TRBV7-9
cdr3_nt: TGTGCCAGCAGCCCCGGGACAGGGCTAAGGGGAGAGACCCAGTACTTC
cdr3_aa: CASSPGTGLRGETQYF

d_call: .
clone_size: few
j_call: TRBJ1-3
v_call: TRBV3-1/TRBV3-2
cdr3_nt: TGTGCCAGCAGCCAAGTTAGAAGCTCTGGAAACACCATATATTTT
cdr3_aa: CASSQVRSSGNTIYF

d_call: TRBD1
clone_size: .
j_call: TRBJ1-2
v_call: TRBV5-6
cdr3_nt: TGTGCCAGCAGCTTGGGAAGGGGGCCAAGGGGCTACACCTTC
cdr3_aa: CASSLGRGPRGYTF

d_call: TRBD2
clone_size: once
j_call: TRBJ2-7
v_call: TRBV18
cdr3_nt: TGTGCCAGCTCACCACAGGGGACTAGCAACGAGCAGTACTTC
cdr3_aa: CASSPQGTSNEQYF

d_call: TRBD1
clone_size: once
j_call: TRBJ1-1
v_call: TRBV5-6
cdr3_nt: TGTGCCAGCAGCGTGGGGACAGGGAGTTCGGCTTTCTTT
cdr3_aa: CASSVGTGSSAFF

d_call: TRBD1
clone_size: .
j_call: TRBJ2-7
v_call: TRBV5-1
cdr3_nt: TGCGCCAGCAGCCCTGGAGTGGGCGGACAGGGGGCCGATGAGCAGTACTTC
cdr3_aa: CASSPGVGGQGADEQYF

d_call: TRBD2
clone_size: .
j_call: TRBJ2-1
v_call: TRBV27
cdr3_nt: TGTGCCAGCAGCCCCGCAGGGACTAGCGGCTACAATGAGCAGTTCTTC
cdr3_aa: CASSPAGTSGYNEQFF

d_call: .
clone_size: once
j_call: TRBJ1-1
v_call: TRBV5-1
cdr3_nt: TGCGCCAGCAGCTTGGAGGCCCAGCGGGGCACTGAAGCTTTCTTT
cdr3_aa: CASSLEAQRGTEAFF

d_call: .
clone_size: few
j_call: TRBJ1-5
v_call: TRBV2
cdr3_nt: TGTGCCAGCAGTGTAGGGGCAGTAGGCAATCAGCCCCAGCATTTT
cdr3_aa: CASSVGAVGNQPQHF

d_call: .
clone_size: .
j_call: TRBJ2-5
v_call: TRBV21-1
cdr3_nt: TGTGCCAGCAGCAAAAGAGAAGGGACTAGCGGGTGGGGAGGAGAGACCCAGTACTTC
cdr3_aa: CASSKREGTSGWGGETQYF

d_call: TRBD2
clone_size: .
j_call: TRBJ2-1
v_call: TRBV24-1
cdr3_nt: TGTGCCACCAGTGTTCCGGGACTAGTCAACAATGAGCAGTTCTTC
cdr3_aa: CATSVPGLVNNEQFF

d_call: .
clone_size: .
j_call: TRBJ1-1
v_call: TRBV6-4
cdr3_nt: TGTGCCAGCAGGGAAGGGGAATTGGCGACTGAAGCTTTCTTT
cdr3_aa: CASREGELATEAFF

d_call: .
clone_size: .
j_call: TRBJ2-2
v_call: TRBV5-1
cdr3_nt: TGCGCCAGCAGGTCGGCTAACGGGATATCCGGGGAGCTGTTTTTT
cdr3_aa: CASRSANGISGELFF

d_call: TRBD1
clone_size: once
j_call: TRBJ1-2
v_call: TRBV19
cdr3_nt: TGTGCCAGTAGGTTATCCGGGACAGGCGCTCGCGGGGGTGGCTACACCTTC
cdr3_aa: CASRLSGTGARGGGYTF

d_call: TRBD2
clone_size: .
j_call: TRBJ2-7
v_call: TRBV18
cdr3_nt: TGTGCCAGCTCATCCTCAACTAGCGCCTACGAGCAGTACTTC
cdr3_aa: CASSSSTSAYEQYF

d_call: .
clone_size: .
j_call: TRBJ1-6
v_call: TRBV7-6
cdr3_nt: TGTGCCAGCAGCCCCGGGGATTATAATTCACCCCTCCACTTT
cdr3_aa: CASSPGDYNSPLHF

d_call: TRBD1
clone_size: .
j_call: TRBJ1-2
v_call: TRBV6-5
cdr3_nt: TGTGCCAGCAGTTACAGGGGGCTATTAGATGGCTACACCTTC
cdr3_aa: CASSYRGLLDGYTF

d_call: TRBD2
clone_size: few
j_call: TRBJ2-3
v_call: TRBV2
cdr3_nt: TGTGCCAGCAGTTGGACTAGCGGGAGCTTCGATACGCAGTATTTT
cdr3_aa: CASSWTSGSFDTQYF

d_call: .
clone_size: .
j_call: TRBJ2-1
v_call: TRBV29-1
cdr3_nt: TGCAGCGTTCGGCCAGGGAATGAGCAGTTCTTC
cdr3_aa: CSVRPGNEQFF

d_call: TRBD2
clone_size: .
j_call: TRBJ2-5
v_call: TRBV18
cdr3_nt: TGTGCCAGCTCACCCCGACTAGCGGGAGCGGAGGAGACCCAGTACTTC
cdr3_aa: CASSPRLAGAEETQYF

d_call: .
clone_size: .
j_call: TRBJ1-3
v_call: TRBV27
cdr3_nt: TGTGCCAGCAGTTTATCTTTTACGGGCTCTGGAAACACCATATATTTT
cdr3_aa: CASSLSFTGSGNTIYF

d_call: TRBD1
clone_size: .
j_call: TRBJ1-1
v_call: TRBV5-4
cdr3_nt: TGTGCCAGCAGCCGGACAGGGGGCACTGAAGCTTTCTTT
cdr3_aa: CASSRTGGTEAFF

d_call: TRBD1
clone_size: .
j_call: TRBJ1-5
v_call: TRBV19
cdr3_nt: TGTGCCAGTAGTAGAAGGGACAGGGGGCACAATCAGCCCCAGCATTTT
cdr3_aa: CASSRRDRGHNQPQHF

d_call: TRBD2
clone_size: .
j_call: TRBJ2-7
v_call: TRBV10-1
cdr3_nt: TGCGCCAGCAGTGACTTGGGACTAGCGGGATTCTCTCCAAACTACGAGCAGTACTTC
cdr3_aa: CASSDLGLAGFSPNYEQYF

d_call: .
clone_size: .
j_call: TRBJ1-1
v_call: TRBV19
cdr3_nt: TGTGCCAGTAGTATCGGCGGGAAGAACACTGAAGCTTTCTTT
cdr3_aa: CASSIGGKNTEAFF

d_call: TRBD1
clone_size: .
j_call: TRBJ2-5
v_call: TRBV7-9
cdr3_nt: TGTGCCAGCAGCTTAGCGAGGGGACAGGGGGCACAAGAGACCCAGTACTTC
cdr3_aa: CASSLARGQGAQETQYF

d_call: .
clone_size: few
j_call: TRBJ2-3
v_call: TRBV24-1
cdr3_nt: TGTGCCACCAGTGATTTGCAGTCGACACCCGGCACAGATACGCAGTATTTT
cdr3_aa: CATSDLQSTPGTDTQYF

d_call: .
clone_size: .
j_call: TRBJ1-5
v_call: TRBV28
cdr3_nt: TGTGCCAGCAGCGGGGATCAGCCCCAGCATTTT
cdr3_aa: CASSGDQPQHF

d_call: .
clone_size: .
j_call: TRBJ2-1
v_call: TRBV20-1
cdr3_nt: TGCAGTGCTAGTGTAGACAGCTCCTACAATGAGCAGTTCTTC
cdr3_aa: CSASVDSSYNEQFF

d_call: TRBD1
clone_size: few
j_call: TRBJ2-6
v_call: TRBV6-2/TRBV6-3
cdr3_nt: TGTGCCAGCAGCCTAAGACAGGGAGGGGCCAACGTCCTGACTTTC
cdr3_aa: CASSLRQGGANVLTF

d_call: .
clone_size: .
j_call: TRBJ2-3
v_call: TRBV29-1
cdr3_nt: TGCAGCGCGGATCCCGGGGGGCCAGGCACAGATACGCAGTATTTT
cdr3_aa: CSADPGGPGTDTQYF

d_call: TRBD1
clone_size: .
j_call: TRBJ1-1
v_call: TRBV7-9
cdr3_nt: TGTGCCAGCAGCTTAGGACAGGGGGCTATTGACACTGAAGCTTTCTTT
cdr3_aa: CASSLGQGAIDTEAFF

d_call: TRBD2
clone_size: .
j_call: TRBJ2-3
v_call: TRBV5-1
cdr3_nt: TGCGCCAGCAGCCCTTCTAGGACTAGCGGGGGCACAGATACGCAGTATTTT
cdr3_aa: CASSPSRTSGGTDTQYF

d_call: TRBD2
clone_size: .
j_call: TRBJ2-7
v_call: TRBV28
cdr3_nt: TGTGCCAGCAGCGGACTAGCGGGCCCTTGGGGGGAGCAGTACTTC
cdr3_aa: CASSGLAGPWGEQYF

d_call: TRBD1
clone_size: .
j_call: TRBJ1-5
v_call: TRBV27
cdr3_nt: TGTGCCAGCAGCCCTTACTCTGACAGGGTCGGCAATCAGCCCCAGCATTTT
cdr3_aa: CASSPYSDRVGNQPQHF

d_call: .
clone_size: .
j_call: TRBJ2-3
v_call: TRBV24-1
cdr3_nt: TGTGCCACCAGTGATTCGGGAGCAACGCAGTATTTT
cdr3_aa: CATSDSGATQYF

d_call: TRBD1
clone_size: .
j_call: TRBJ1-2
v_call: TRBV9
cdr3_nt: TGTGCCAGCAGCGTTGGACAGGGGAGTTACTATGGCTACACCTTC
cdr3_aa: CASSVGQGSYYGYTF

d_call: TRBD2
clone_size: .
j_call: TRBJ2-5
v_call: TRBV7-9
cdr3_nt: TGTGCCAGCAGCTTAAGAACTAGCGGGATGGAGACCCAGTACTTC
cdr3_aa: CASSLRTSGMETQYF

d_call: TRBD1
clone_size: .
j_call: TRBJ1-1
v_call: TRBV30
cdr3_nt: TGTGCCTGGCTGAGGGGGCGCGGAGCTTTCTTT
cdr3_aa: CAWLRGRGAFF

d_call: TRBD1
clone_size: once
j_call: TRBJ1-1
v_call: TRBV2
cdr3_nt: TGTGCCAGCAGTGGGACAGGGATCACTGAAGCTTTCTTT
cdr3_aa: CASSGTGITEAFF

d_call: TRBD2
clone_size: .
j_call: TRBJ2-1
v_call: TRBV19
cdr3_nt: TGTGCCAGTAGAGGCGGGACTAGCGGCTACAATGAGCAGTTCTTC
cdr3_aa: CASRGGTSGYNEQFF

d_call: .
clone_size: .
j_call: TRBJ2-7
v_call: TRBV9
cdr3_nt: TGTGCCAGCAGCGCCGCCGGCTCCTACGAGCAGTACTTC
cdr3_aa: CASSAAGSYEQYF

d_call: TRBD1
clone_size: once
j_call: TRBJ2-3
v_call: TRBV5-4
cdr3_nt: TGTGCCAGCAGCCCACGGACAGGGGGATATGTCACAGATACGCAGTATTTT
cdr3_aa: CASSPRTGGYVTDTQYF

d_call: .
clone_size: .
j_call: TRBJ1-3
v_call: TRBV7-6
cdr3_nt: TGTGCCAGCAGCTTAGAACAGGTCCTCTCTGGAAACACCATATATTTT
cdr3_aa: CASSLEQVLSGNTIYF

d_call: TRBD2
clone_size: .
j_call: TRBJ2-1
v_call: TRBV5-1
cdr3_nt: TGCGCCAGCAGTCTAGCGGGGATAAATGAGCAGTTCTTC
cdr3_aa: CASSLAGINEQFF

d_call: .
clone_size: .
j_call: TRBJ2-1
v_call: TRBV21-1
cdr3_nt: TGTGCCAGCAGCCAGGGGCTAGCGGGAGGGTATATCTACAATGAGCAGTTCTTC
cdr3_aa: CASSQGLAGGYIYNEQFF

d_call: TRBD1
clone_size: .
j_call: TRBJ1-2
v_call: TRBV5-1
cdr3_nt: TGCGCCAGCAGCTTGGGGGACAGGTTGAACTATGGCTACACCTTC
cdr3_aa: CASSLGDRLNYGYTF

d_call: TRBD1
clone_size: few
j_call: TRBJ2-1
v_call: TRBV28
cdr3_nt: TGTGCCAGCAGTTTAAGCACATCCGGGACAGGGGATAAGCAGTTCTTC
cdr3_aa: CASSLSTSGTGDKQFF

d_call: .
clone_size: .
j_call: TRBJ2-5
v_call: TRBV6-6
cdr3_nt: TGTGCCAGCAGTTACTCCGTGATGGGGCGAGAGACCCAGTACTTC
cdr3_aa: CASSYSVMGRETQYF

d_call: TRBD1
clone_size: .
j_call: TRBJ1-4
v_call: TRBV19
cdr3_nt: TGTGCCAGTAGTATAGGACAGGGACGGTATGAAAAACTGTTTTTT
cdr3_aa: CASSIGQGRYEKLFF